The 26 T cell receptor beta chains below all came from one sample that was sequenced in a study of graft-versus-host responses after intestinal transplantation (dated by TCRdb to about 2021). Sample time point, as interpreted from the label and publication: cells obtained before transplantation from donor or recipient. To prepare the library, the immunoSEQ multiplex PCR assay was applied. TCRdb stores this immuneACCESS table with in-frame sequences only. Part of the clones is absent; in the studies checked, under half of the shortfall reflects unresolved V genes, and no reason is known for the rest. Counted in this sample were tens of thousands of clones; more than 70% of them appeared once. The top ten clones comprise 0.62% of the sample. These receptors' antigens are unknown. This sample comprised unstimulated CD4+ T cells sorted from spleen or lymph node cells, obtained before transplant. The receptors shown here come from a human donor who was the organ donor for an intestinal transplant.

The chain carries TRBV7-2 and TRBJ2-3; 7 nucleotides line up with TRBD2. Trimming cost V 5 bases and J 1 base; bases outside gene matches: 9. From germline, CDR1 is SGHTA and CDR2 FQGNSA. This CDR3 is built from 16 residues. The CDR3 nucleotides read TGTGCCAGCAGCCCAAAGGGCGGGAGCGGCACAGATACGCAGTATTTT. Translating gives CASSPKGGSGTDTQYF.

The V call is TRBV30, the J call TRBJ1-1, with D possibly matching TRBD1 (5 bases). Between the trimmed V and J ends, which lost 0 bases and 1 base, there was a span of 6 bases. The CDR3 covers 13 residues. Germline V gene sequence: CDR1 GTSNPN, CDR2 SVGIG (reference sequence). CDR3 amino acids: CAWSVRGNTEAFF. CDR3 in DNA: TGTGCCTGGAGTGTAAGGGGGAACACTGAAGCTTTCTTT. The full variable domain, with the rest looked up from reference TRBV30 and TRBJ1-1, is SQTIHQWPATLVQPVGSPLSLECTVEGTSNPNLYWYRQAAGRGLQLLFYSVGIGQISSEVPQNLSASRPQDRQFILSSKKLLLSDSGFYLCAWSVRGNTEAFFGQGTRLTVV.

This clone was seen once. The rearrangement uses TRBV21-1 and TRBJ1-2; the DNA was not compared with TRBD1, the D call given in the table. TRBV21-1 is labeled a pseudogene. This CDR3 has 13 amino acids. The CDR3 DNA reads TGTGCCAGCAGCAAACAGGGTATCTATGGCTACACCTTC. Protein: CASSKQGIYGYTF.

The CDR3 coding sequence is TGTGCCAGCTCACCAGCGGGGACCAACACTGAAGCTTTCTTT. Amino acids: CASSPAGTNTEAFF. V gene TRBV18 combines with J gene TRBJ1-1, with D possibly matching TRBD1 (5 bases). V lost 2 bases and J lost 2, with 9 bases in between. CDR3 length equals 14 residues. Germline V gene lookup returns CDR1 KGHSH and CDR2 LQKENI.

This chain connects TRBV5-1 to TRBJ2-3, with 7 positions matching TRBD2. There are 16 residues in the CDR3. Germline CDR1 and CDR2: SGHRS and YFSETQ. Trimming took 2 bases from V and 6 from J; bases not matched to a gene: 12. CDR3 DNA sequence: TGCGCCAGCAGCTTCGGGAGGCAGACTTCTCTTGATACGCAGTATTTT. It encodes CASSFGRQTSLDTQYF.

The V call is TRBV5-6, the J call TRBJ2-3; D possibly corresponds to TRBD1 (5 bases). Germline loops: CDR1 SGHDT, CDR2 YYEEEE. The length of the CDR3 is 14 residues. V lost 3 bases and J 2 bases, leaving 10 bases between the germline ends. In DNA, the CDR3 is TGTGCCAGCAGCTACGGACACGCCACAGATACGCAGTATTTT. Protein sequence: CASSYGHATDTQYF.

V usage is TRBV15 and J usage is TRBJ1-5; tentative D call: TRBD1 (5 bases). Trimming removed 1 base from V and 0 bases from J, with 16 bases in between. CDR1 is LNHNV, CDR2 YYDKDF, per germline (reference sequence). The CDR3 runs to 18 residues. The CDR3 DNA is TGTGCCACCAGCAGAGGAACGTGGGGGGACCTTAGCAATCAGCCCCAGCATTTT. Translation gives CATSRGTWGDLSNQPQHF.

V and J are TRBV6-4 and TRBJ2-2, with 7 nucleotides matching TRBD1. This CDR3 spans 15 amino acids. V shed 6 bases, J shed 2 bases, and the junction held 6 bases outside the gene matches. Looked up from germline, CDR1 is MRHNA and CDR2 is SNTAGT. DNA for the CDR3: TGTGCCAGCAGCCTCGGGACAGCTAACACCGGGGAGCTGTTTTTT. Protein: CASSLGTANTGELFF.

The rearrangement links TRBV19 to TRBJ2-3; D ambiguous. This CDR3 has 12 amino acids. The germline V and J ends were trimmed by 5 bases and 0 bases, with 3 bases remaining between them. Germline V gives CDR1 LNHDA, CDR2 SQIVND (reference sequence). In nucleotides, the CDR3 is TGTGCCAGTAGTCCGAGCACAGATACGCAGTATTTT. The encoded protein is CASSPSTDTQYF.

The rearrangement uses TRBV28 and TRBJ2-4, with 11 bases lining up with TRBD2. V lost 2 bases, J lost 7 bases, and 7 bases stayed unmatched. Germline V lookup: CDR1 MDHEN, CDR2 SYDVKM. This CDR3 has 16 amino acids. CDR3 in DNA: TGTGCCAGCAGTTTAGTCGGGACTAGCGGAAGTAACATTCAGTACTTC. Translation: CASSLVGTSGSNIQYF.

Notes on this clone: One end of the junction does not line up with germline, which may come from a read error. The chain uses TRBV28 and TRBJ1-2; D is ambiguous. CDR3 length equals 14 residues. Germline CDR1 MDHEN, CDR2 SYDVKM. CDR3 sequence reads: CASSLAPGYEPLDF. The CDR3 DNA reads as TGTGCCAGCAGTTTAGCCCCCGGGTATGAACCATTAGACTTC.

This chain joins TRBV7-5 and TRBJ2-7; TRBD2, as called in the table, went unchecked against the DNA. TRBV7-5 represents a pseudogene. The CDR3 has 14 residues. Here the CDR3 DNA reads TGTGCCGGATCTGCGGGGGGGGGCTCCTACGAGCAGTACTTC. Protein product: CAGSAGGGSYEQYF.

The chain employs TRBV21-1 and TRBJ1-4; the table assigns TRBD1, which was not confirmed against the DNA. TRBV21-1 corresponds to a pseudogene. CDR3 length: 15 residues. The CDR3 region is CASSPRQGRNEKLFF. CDR3 DNA sequence: TGTGCCAGCAGTCCCAGACAGGGTCGTAATGAAAAACTGTTTTTT.

V gene TRBV14 combines with J gene TRBJ1-1; D is perhaps TRBD1 (6 bases). Germline values: CDR1 SGHDN, CDR2 FVKESK. The CDR3 contains 17 residues. Trimming left V 3 bases short and J 1 base short, with 18 bases between. CDR3 region: CASSHYLLRGPNTEAFF. The CDR3 DNA sequence: TGTGCCAGCAGCCACTACCTTCTCAGGGGACCGAACACTGAAGCTTTCTTT.

The chain joins TRBV6-5 to TRBJ2-7; TRBD1 agrees at 7 bases. The CDR3 has 13 amino acids. Trimming removed 6 bases from V and 3 bases from J; junction bases left unmatched: 5. The germline V gene encodes CDR1 MNHEY and CDR2 SVGAGI. The CDR3 nucleotides are TGTGCCAGCAGATATCCAGGGGGCTACGAGCAGTACTTC. Its protein is CASRYPGGYEQYF.

V is TRBV5-4 and J is TRBJ2-3; possible D gene TRBD2, 5 bases. Looked up from germline, CDR1 is SGHNT and CDR2 is YYREEE (reference sequence). The CDR3 runs to 17 residues. V gave up 1 base and J gave up 0 bases, with 15 bases separating them. CDR3 sequence: CASSLKSGGSSTDTQYF. The CDR3 DNA reads TGTGCCAGCAGCTTGAAATCAGGAGGCTCTAGCACAGATACGCAGTATTTT.

The chain combines TRBV6-1 with TRBJ2-7; D is ambiguous. Trimming cost V 0 bases and J 3 bases, with 3 bases left between them. Germline CDR1 and CDR2: MNHNS and SASEGT. The CDR3 loop spans 12 amino acids. CDR3 in amino acids: CASSEARYEQYF. The CDR3 DNA reads as TGTGCCAGCAGTGAAGCGCGCTACGAGCAGTACTTC.

The chain has TRBV15 and TRBJ1-4, with D tentatively TRBD1 (5 bases). Trimming took 1 base from V and 4 from J, leaving 13 bases between them. This CDR3 region has 16 residues. CDR1 and CDR2 (germline): LNHNV, YYDKDF (reference sequence). For the CDR3, the DNA is TGTGCCACCAGCAGAGGCGGGGGGTACTTTAATGAAAAACTGTTTTTT. This sequence encodes CATSRGGGYFNEKLFF.

The chain joins TRBV27 to TRBJ2-7, with 12 bases lining up with TRBD1. V lost 5 bases and J lost 12; bases outside the gene matches: 8. The CDR3 spans 13 residues. Germline CDR1 reads MNHEY; CDR2 reads SMNVEV (reference sequence). CDR3 amino acids: CASSPWDRGRWYF. The CDR3 bases are TGTGCCAGCAGTCCCTGGGACAGGGGGCGGTGGTACTTC.

In regard to this clone: A junction boundary mismatches the germline segment, possibly from a read error. Other nucleotide sequences from this sample produce the same CDR3. The chain joins TRBV28 to TRBJ2-7, with D possibly matching TRBD1 (6 bases). Germline CDR1 reads MDHEN; CDR2 reads SYDVKM. The CDR3 is 14 residues long. The CDR3 bases are TGTGCCAGCAGTTCACCCCAAAGACAGGCTACGGAGTATTTC. Its translation: CASSSPQRQATEYF.

This clone was seen a single time. This chain connects TRBV11-2 to TRBJ2-7; 9 bases align to TRBD2. Germline CDR1 is SGHAT and CDR2 is FQNNGV. V dropped 0 bases and J dropped 3; count of bases not matched to a gene: 12. This CDR3 is built from 18 residues. CDR3 sequence reads: CASSLDQGSGRRNYEQYF. The CDR3 DNA reads TGTGCCAGCAGCTTAGACCAAGGTAGCGGGAGAAGGAACTACGAGCAGTACTTC.

V usage is TRBV18 and J usage is TRBJ1-2; TRBD1 matches 7 bases. The length of the CDR3 is 14 residues. Germline CDR1 KGHSH, CDR2 LQKENI. With 5 bases clipped from V and 6 bases from J, the junction kept 9 bases outside the gene matches. DNA of the CDR3: TGTGCCAGCTCAACCGACACAGGGGTACATGGCTACACCTTC. Protein: CASSTDTGVHGYTF.

This chain uses TRBV6-1 with TRBJ2-3; TRBD2 agrees at 10 bases. V trimming: 3 bases; J trimming: 10 bases; junction bases outside the gene matches: 7. Germline V gives CDR1 MNHNS, CDR2 SASEGT. The CDR3 length is 14 residues. The CDR3 loop reads CASSDISGRRAQYF. The DNA for the CDR3 is TGTGCCAGCAGTGATATTAGCGGGAGGAGAGCGCAGTATTTT.

The gene calls are TRBV27 and TRBJ1-4, with TRBD1 matching 8 bases. CDR3 length: 18 amino acids. V was clipped by 5 bases and J by 1 base; unmatched bases: 12. Germline V CDR1 and CDR2: MNHEY, SMNVEV (reference sequence). The CDR3 region has the DNA TGTGCCAGCAGTCCTTGGGGGTCAGGGGGCGGAACTAATGAAAAACTGTTTTTT. It encodes CASSPWGSGGGTNEKLFF.

The chain is built from TRBV29-1 and TRBJ2-1, with D possibly matching TRBD2 (6 bases). V dropped 5 bases and J dropped 7 bases, with 18 bases sitting between them. The CDR3 covers 14 residues. CDR1 SQVTM and CDR2 ANQGSEA come from the germline V gene. The CDR3 nucleotides read TGCAGCGTTTCAGGTAGCGGCAAAAGGAATGAGCAGTTCTTC. This codes for CSVSGSGKRNEQFF.

The V gene is TRBV5-1, the J gene TRBJ2-3; D ambiguous. From germline, CDR1 is SGHRS and CDR2 YFSETQ. Between the trimmed V and J ends, which lost 2 bases and 0 bases, there was a span of 13 bases. This CDR3 region has 16 residues. As DNA, the CDR3 is TGCGCCAGCAGCTTCTTAGACTCGTGGAGCACAGATACGCAGTATTTT. Amino acid sequence: CASSFLDSWSTDTQYF.